This section outlines one T cell receptor (beta chain) sequence together with its context. This specimen belongs to a study of Graves' ophthalmopathy and Graves' hyperthyroidism. This CDR3 comprises 12 residues. CDR1 MDHEN and CDR2 SYDVKM come from the germline V gene. V lost 5 bases, J lost 11 bases, and 13 bases lay in between. Amplification of TCR beta CDR3 regions used RNA transcripts. HTBI primers primed a first-round RT-PCR, and a second-round multiplex PCR followed. One entry per CDR3 protein results from TCRdb running MiXCR on the multiplex PCR reads. The profile shows some 1.1 million distinct CDR3 sequences, less than 45% of them singletons.

Input material: peripheral blood or thyroid tissue (not recorded which). This TCR derives from an adult man with Graves' hyperthyroidism. This rearrangement joins TRBV28 to TRBJ1-5, with D hard to call. The CDR3 region has the DNA TGTGCCAGCAGTCTAGAGTCCACGGCCCAGCATTTT. Its protein product is CASSLESTAQHF.